This TCR beta chain was sequenced in a study of technical replicates of blood from a few donors. The assay was immunoSEQ multiplex PCR, and TCRdb's table has in-frame clones only and misses some. The table has 59,000 or so clones, around 93% seen once. V gave up 0 bases and J gave up 0 bases, with 9 bases separating them. The CDR3 is 16 amino acids. Germline loops: CDR1 MRHNA, CDR2 SNTAGT. The rearrangement joins TRBV6-4 to TRBJ2-1; a possible D gene is TRBD2 (5 bases). The source material was PBMCs. The receptor was isolated from a human donor in good health. Some clones in this sample may be carry-over from other donors' samples. The CDR3, as DNA: TGTGCCAGCAGTGACTCGGCCAGCGGCTCCTACAATGAGCAGTTCTTC. Its translation is CASSDSASGSYNEQFF.